This TCR beta chain was found in a study of cytomegalovirus exposure and HLA in healthy donors (dated by TCRdb to about 2017). Some background on the complete study: In an earlier analysis of 587 of the donors, 276 Gb of sequence data and 117 million unique TCR beta sequences from some 170 million T cells were reported. Every repertoire in the discovery cohort had been generated on one and the same sequencing platform. In a later genetic analysis, genome-wide SNP genotypes for 398 of the 666 donors were used, and that subset was treated as a discovery cohort. The genetic ancestry cluster associated with self-reported Caucasian donors included about four fifths of the roughly 380 genotyped donors. Rather than using new phenotypic data, the later analysis identified candidate immune exposures from TCR beta sequences and from how often those sequences occurred across donors. The study aimed to test whether cataloging public T cell receptors could reveal signatures of past pathogen exposure. A separate validation cohort of some 130 different subjects was used in addition to the 666-subject first cohort. Among 398 genotyped donors of the cohort, an average of around 250,000 unique TCR beta nucleotide sequences was sequenced per donor, of which roughly 17% were non-productive. The T cell repertoires of 666 subjects were profiled by immunosequencing and related to cytomegalovirus serostatus. Alongside the repertoire data, information on donor age, sex, ethnicity and CMV serostatus was compiled. HLA typing covered class I and class II loci at four-digit resolution. An earlier analysis of roughly 580 of the donors used high-throughput TCR beta sequencing to judge whether each TCR beta V gene segment behaved as functional or pseudogenic. Four or five DR-DQ haplotypes were handled as single units for association and clustering, since linkage in the cohort was strong. The study combined high-throughput TCR immunosequencing, statistical association of individual TCRs with disease status, and machine learning to predict cytomegalovirus infection status. A later analysis re-analyzed previously published TCR beta repertoires from about 600 donors and added high-resolution HLA genotyping to study TCR occurrence patterns. The number of donors typed differed by locus, with 629-630 for A, B, C, DRB1 and DQB1, roughly 520 for DQA1, 600 to 610 for DPA1, and over 400 for DPB1. An early release covering some 640 HLA-typed donors comprised roughly 300 gigabases of sequencing data and 65 million to 100 million unique TCR sequences. Summary of the overall study and its limitations: Assigning TCR associations to individual alleles was difficult when HLA alleles, especially DR and DQ, strongly co-occurred. In this cohort, only TCR beta chains were sequenced, and detectable features were limited by the absence of alpha or paired-chain data. The 87-base-pair reads could not distinguish some IMGT-functional V segments, including TRBV6-2 and TRBV6-3, so those segments were excluded. Most CMV-associated TCR beta chains appeared to be HLA-restricted in a later analysis, and the HLA associations seemed to be driven largely by CMV exposure. In a later analysis, TCR association rates were found to vary across HLA loci, with the most associated TCRs seen for DRB1 alleles and the fewest for HLA-C alleles. In vitro tests confirmed that a few of the cytomegalovirus-associated TCR beta chains recognize cytomegalovirus antigens. A later analysis associated 15,000 or so TCR beta sequences with specific HLA alleles at a false discovery rate of 0.05. A group of highly shared sequence variants was considered likely to be a technical artifact of the sequencing pipeline. Correlated functional status among segregating V segments might be attributable to linkage disequilibrium, but an unknown experimental factor could not be ruled out. Most TCR sequences were observed very rarely across donors, whereas some public TCRs were present in many individuals. Compared with equally common non-associated chains, HLA-associated TCR beta chains in a later analysis were more clonally expanded and had lower generation probabilities. Roughly uniform sequencing depth across donors was assumed in presence/absence analyses, although this assumption may not hold. The authors suggested that the approach could potentially be extended to other disease states and immunological phenotypes. According to a later analysis, parvovirus B19, influenza, CMV and Epstein-Barr virus appeared linked to several top co-occurrence clusters. The study gave a list of under 200 TCR beta chains associated with cytomegalovirus. The classifier was reported to diagnose cytomegalovirus status with high specificity and sensitivity in both the original cohort and the validation cohort. Broadly in line with IMGT annotations, most TCR beta V segments showed up in productive rearrangements about 87% or about 30% of the time in an earlier analysis of several hundred of the donors. In a later genetic analysis, a missense DCLRE1C variant was associated with V-gene and J-gene trimming of TCR beta chains, and the association was replicated in an independent cohort. The earlier analysis of about 600 of the donors excluded approximately 17 rarely observed V segments, including chromosome 9 orphons, because counts were too low. A later genetic analysis reported fewer N-insertions in productive TCRs among donors in an Asian-associated ancestry cluster than the roughly 620-donor mean. HLA typing was unavailable for some donors at each locus, so association tests used only the typed subset. A further reported finding was that TCR beta sequences accurately predicted the HLA-A and HLA-B alleles for most subjects in the first cohort. CMV serostatus was the only immune exposure information available for the cohort.

With regard to this clone: Its binding antigen is unknown. Base qualities were left out, and no much larger clone turns up one base away.

V trim: 4 bases; J trim: 5 bases; unmatched bases: 4. Including cysteine and phenylalanine, the CDR3 has 15 amino acids. CDR3 DNA is the only sequence kept; it has 45 bases, read in frame from the first base. From a lookup of the germline V gene, CDR1 and CDR2 are SQVTM and ANQGSEA. Libraries were built with the immunoSEQ multiplex PCR assay. For the multiplex PCR, a mixture combining 60 forward primers for TCR Vbeta segments and 13 reverse primers for TCR Jbeta segments was used. The CDR3 region of rearranged TCR beta genes was amplified from genomic DNA with a multiplex PCR assay. On the Illumina HiSeq System, the amplified TCR beta libraries were sequenced as 87-base-pair reads. As for the original processing: A later analysis tallied 80 million to 95 million unique TCR beta chains across the 650 to 750 repertoires, and about 10 million of those chains were shared by two or more donors. Raw reads were error-corrected and collapsed into unique sequences by a nearest-neighbor algorithm in which closely related sequences were merged to remove PCR and sequencing errors. CDR3 sequences were aligned to IMGT reference sequences to assign V, D and J gene segments. For a sequence to be retained, a match of at least six nucleotides to both a V gene segment and a J gene segment was required. A rearrangement was called productive if the CDR3 had no stop codons and remained in frame with V and J, and every other rearrangement was called non-productive. Following IMGT convention, CDR3 was defined as the stretch from the second conserved V-encoded cysteine up to the conserved J-encoded phenylalanine. The earlier analysis of some 600 of the donors excluded sequences that lacked an unambiguous match to a single V gene segment. In an earlier analysis of a few hundred of the donors, V segments were called functional above 56.7% productive rearrangements and were called segregating when the between-donor standard deviation exceeded 5%. A statistical classification framework was developed to diagnose cytomegalovirus status using the catalog of TCR beta chain sequences. V and J gene assignment, in a later analysis, came from comparing TCR nucleotide sequences with IMGT/GENE-DB human TR gene sequences. In a later analysis, CDR3 sequences and most-parsimonious VDJ recombination scenarios were assigned using the TCRdist pipeline. In a later analysis, every TCR beta chain was defined by the combination of its CDR3 amino acid sequence and its V-gene family, and reads without a unique V-gene family were dropped. As a way to deal with suspected cross-contamination and a sequencing artifact, a later analysis dropped 592 nucleotide sequences that were highly shared and had low generation probability. In a later analysis, a clonal expansion index for each public chain was calculated from normalized within-repertoire ranks of inferred template counts. In a later analysis, generation probabilities were computed using a VDJ recombination model fitted to out-of-frame rearrangements, and the results were checked against IGoR. Hypergeometric tests were used in a later analysis to score TCR-TCR, TCR-HLA and TCR-CMV co-occurrence, with a repertoire-size bias correction applied to the TCR pairs. To estimate false discovery rates, a later analysis permuted the HLA or CMV assignments 20 times. In a later analysis, co-occurring TCRs were grouped with DBSCAN, and TCRdist sequence similarity was added when clustering was performed within HLA-allele-positive subsets. Repertoires with fewer than 30,000 or more than 120,000 public chains, plus five repertoires with anomalous nucleotide sharing, were excluded from co-occurrence clustering. The source is immuneACCESS, and TCRdb retained only in-frame sequences with V and J called. Part of the clones is not carried over; for the studies checked, unresolved V genes explain less than half of this, and the remainder is unexplained. The DNA gave D and trimming, while V, J and clone size come from that table. Within this sample are more than 100,000 clones, with roughly four fifths of them counted one time only. The ten largest clones capture about 8.1% of the sample.

The cohort comprised more than 550 healthy bone marrow donors. At the time of sampling, all cohort members were nominally healthy, though unrecorded immune exposures were likely present. The donor tested CMV seropositive and was one of the 289 seropositive cohort members. Each donor provided a peripheral blood sample, and peripheral blood mononuclear cells were used for TCR beta sequencing. Genomic DNA extraction from the blood cell samples was performed with the Qiagen DNeasy Blood Extraction Kit. This clonotype was obtained from a woman aged 45-60 years in good health and CMV-seropositive. The rearrangement joined TRBV29-1 to TRBJ2-2, with 13 bases aligning to TRBD2. Specimen: PBMCs. The DNA is TGCAGCGTTGGGGCACTAGCGGGAGGGACCGGGGAGCTGTTTTTT. This codes for CSVGALAGGTGELFF.